The 16 T cell receptor beta chains reported below all come from one sample, sequenced in a study of HIV-infected patients and healthy controls. cDNA was made from around 0.45 ug RNA using alpha and beta constant primers. Separate chain-specific third strand synthesis with multiplexing indices produced the alpha and beta libraries. One entry per CDR3 protein, called by TCRdb with MiXCR from the 5' RACE reads. Counted here are 10,000 to 15,000 distinct CDR3 sequences, under 6.5% occurring once; the ten biggest clones make up approximately 3.5%. The repertoire came from unfractionated whole blood and reflected all unsorted peripheral T cells. The sample taken for sequencing was blood. These TCRs come from an adult in good health.

This clonotype is deemed medium-sized. The V and J genes are TRBV24-1 and TRBJ2-7; 9 nucleotides align to TRBD1. The germline gives CDR1 KGHDR, CDR2 SFDVKD. The CDR3 sequence is 15 residues long. Trimming removed 9 bases from V and 6 bases from J; junction bases left unmatched: 14. CDR3 sequence: CATGVPGQGLCEQYF. The CDR3 DNA follows: TGTGCCACCGGTGTGCCGGGACAGGGACTCTGCGAGCAGTACTTC.

This clonotype counts as medium-sized. The gene calls are TRBV28 and TRBJ2-7; D may correspond to TRBD1 or TRBD2 (5 bases each). CDR3 length: 14 amino acids. Germline CDR1 is MDHEN and CDR2 is SYDVKM. Deletions cut 3 bases from V and 2 bases from J, with 11 bases between. DNA of the CDR3: TGTGCCAGCAGTTTGGGACGGCCCCCCTACGAGCAGTACTTC. Translating gives CASSLGRPPYEQYF.

This clonotype was seen many times. The rearrangement links TRBV7-9 to TRBJ1-1; D uncertain. The CDR3 length is 13 residues. The germline gives CDR1 SEHNR, CDR2 FQNEAQ (reference sequence). Trimming stripped 3 bases from V and 4 bases from J, with 9 bases between. The CDR3: CASSFPSVTEAFF. CDR3 nucleotide sequence: TGTGCCAGCAGCTTCCCCTCAGTCACTGAAGCTTTCTTT.

This clonotype ranks as medium-sized. The genes are TRBV5-4 and TRBJ2-1; 9 positions agree with TRBD2. The CDR3 runs 17 residues. Per germline, CDR1 SGHNT and CDR2 YYREEE (reference sequence). Trimming removed 0 bases from V and 3 bases from J; junction bases left unmatched: 7. The CDR3 sequence: CASSLGSSGGLYNEQFF. CDR3 sequence (DNA): TGTGCCAGCAGCTTGGGCTCCAGCGGGGGGCTCTACAATGAGCAGTTCTTC.

Judged by abundance, this clonotype is medium-sized. The genes are TRBV7-9 and TRBJ2-3; possible D gene TRBD2, 5 bases. The CDR3 covers 15 residues. V lost 4 bases and J lost 3, with 14 bases in between. CDR1 is SEHNR, CDR2 FQNEAQ, per germline (reference sequence). The CDR3 spells CASSSAAGRTDTQYF. The CDR3 DNA reads TGTGCCAGCAGCTCCGCGGCGGGTCGGACAGATACGCAGTATTTT.

By its share, this clonotype is medium-sized. The CDR3 DNA is TGTGCCAGCAGTTCCCAGGGAGGCAATTACGAGCAGTACTTC. Protein product: CASSSQGGNYEQYF. The chain uses TRBV12-3 or TRBV12-4 and TRBJ2-7, with TRBD2 as a possible D gene (6 bases). The CDR3 loop spans 14 amino acids. Trimming removed 4 bases from V and 4 bases from J, with 14 bases in between.

This clonotype counts as medium-sized. The gene calls are TRBV5-1 and TRBJ2-7; D uncertain. CDR3 size: 12 residues. The V and J ends lost 1 base and 3 bases respectively, with 5 bases between them. Per germline, CDR1 SGHRS and CDR2 YFSETQ. This CDR3 is CASSLTRYEQYF. The CDR3 DNA sequence: TGCGCCAGCAGCTTGACCCGCTACGAGCAGTACTTC. Using reference TRBV5-1 and TRBJ2-7 for the parts outside the CDR3, the full variable domain is KAGVTQTPRYLIKTRGQQVTLSCSPISGHRSVSWYQQTPGQGLQFLFEYFSETQRNKGNFPGRFSGRQFSNSRSEMNVSTLELGDSALYLCASSLTRYEQYFGPGTRLTVT.

This clonotype is medium-sized (0.01 to 0.1%) within its sample. This chain connects TRBV6-2 or TRBV6-3 to TRBJ2-3; tentative D call: TRBD2 (5 bases). V lost 6 bases to trimming and J lost 4 bases, with 20 bases between them. The length of the CDR3 is 16 residues. Germline lookup yields CDR1 MNHEY and CDR2 SVGEGT. The CDR3 DNA sequence: TGTGCCAGCAGCCTACTAGGTGGTCTTGTGGCAGATACGCAGTATTTT. Translated: CASSLLGGLVADTQYF.

This clonotype showed up many times. This chain uses TRBV15 with TRBJ2-2; possibly TRBD2 for D (6 bases). V lost 5 bases and J 4 bases, leaving 11 bases between the germline ends. Germline V gives CDR1 LNHNV, CDR2 YYDKDF (reference sequence). This CDR3 region has 14 residues. The CDR3 region has the DNA TGTGCCACCAGCGGGGGGACTCTCACCGGGGAGCTGTTTTTT. It yields the protein CATSGGTLTGELFF. Filled out from reference TRBV15 and TRBJ2-2, the complete variable domain reads DAMVIQNPRYQVTQFGKPVTLSCSQTLNHNVMYWYQQKSSQAPKLLFHYYDKDFNNEADTPDNFQSRRPNTSFCFLDIRSPGLGDTAMYLCATSGGTLTGELFFGEGSRLTVL.

By share of the sample, this clonotype is medium-sized. CDR3 coding DNA: TGCGCCAGCAGCTTCATGGACAAATCCTATGGCTACACCTTC. Protein product: CASSFMDKSYGYTF. This rearrangement joins TRBV5-1 to TRBJ1-2; the D gene is possibly TRBD1 (5 bases). V was clipped by 2 bases and J by 4 bases, with 12 bases between them. The CDR3 is made up of 14 amino acids. From germline, CDR1 is SGHRS and CDR2 YFSETQ.

Many counts were recorded for this clonotype. For the CDR3, the DNA is TGTGCCAGCAGTTACTCGGGGGACAGGGGTGGCTACACCTTC. Translated, it gives CASSYSGDRGGYTF. The chain has TRBV6-5 and TRBJ1-2; TRBD1 matches 10 bases. Losses at the gene ends were 0 bases for V and 7 bases for J; bases not matched to a gene: 2. Looked up from germline, CDR1 is MNHEY and CDR2 is SVGAGI. This CDR3 has 14 residues.

This clonotype has ten or more counts. The V call is TRBV3-1, the J call TRBJ2-3; no firm D call. The CDR3 spans 13 residues. Looked up from germline, CDR1 is LGHDT and CDR2 is YNNKEL (reference sequence). V was pared by 1 base and J by 5 bases, with 7 bases between. This CDR3 reads CASSQGAVDTQYF. The CDR3, as DNA: TGTGCCAGCAGCCAAGGTGCAGTAGATACGCAGTATTTT.

At least ten counts were recorded for this clonotype. The J gene is TRBJ2-5, the V gene TRBV6-5; D unresolved. This CDR3 spans 11 amino acids. Trimming shortened V by 5 bases and J by 5 bases, and 6 bases separated the two germline ends. Germline loops: CDR1 MNHEY, CDR2 SVGAGI. The CDR3 sequence: CASSSWETQYF. DNA of the CDR3: TGTGCCAGCAGTAGCTGGGAGACCCAGTACTTC.

By frequency in the sample, this clonotype is medium-sized. The V gene is TRBV5-1, the J gene TRBJ2-1, with 10 bases lining up with TRBD2. The CDR3 contains 14 residues. Germline V gives CDR1 SGHRS, CDR2 YFSETQ. With V trimmed by 2 bases and J by 7 bases, 3 bases remained unmatched. The CDR3 loop reads CASSLAGGPNEQFF. The CDR3, as DNA: TGCGCCAGCAGCTTAGCGGGGGGGCCGAATGAGCAGTTCTTC.

This clonotype is medium-sized in the sample. The V call is TRBV29-1, the J call TRBJ2-2, with 14 bases that match TRBD2. The V segment lost 6 bases and the J segment 6 bases; nucleotides outside the gene matches: 15. CDR3 length: 18 amino acids. Germline assignment: CDR1 SQVTM and CDR2 ANQGSEA. The CDR3 sequence is CSVQTSGGARLSAGELFF. Here the CDR3 DNA reads TGCAGCGTGCAGACTAGCGGGGGGGCGAGGTTGTCAGCCGGGGAGCTGTTTTTT.

This clonotype was counted at least ten times. This rearrangement joins TRBV20-1 to TRBJ2-6; D unclear. This CDR3 contains 14 residues. In germline, CDR1 is DFQATT, CDR2 SNEGSKA (reference sequence). The V end was cut by 6 bases, the J end by 0 bases, with 9 bases between. The chain's CDR3 is CSAPPTSGANVLTF. The CDR3 DNA follows: TGCAGTGCACCGCCAACCTCTGGGGCCAACGTCCTGACTTTC.